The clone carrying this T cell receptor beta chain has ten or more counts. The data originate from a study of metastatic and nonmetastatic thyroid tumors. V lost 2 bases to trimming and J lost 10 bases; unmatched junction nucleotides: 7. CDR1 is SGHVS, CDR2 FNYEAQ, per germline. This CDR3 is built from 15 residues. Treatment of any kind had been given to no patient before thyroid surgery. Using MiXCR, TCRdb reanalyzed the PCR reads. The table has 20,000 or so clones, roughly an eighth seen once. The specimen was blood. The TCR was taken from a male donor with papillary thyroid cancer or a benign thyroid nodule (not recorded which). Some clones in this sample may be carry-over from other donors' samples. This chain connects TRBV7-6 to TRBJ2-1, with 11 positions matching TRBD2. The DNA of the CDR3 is TGTGCCAGCAGCTTACTAGCGGGAGGTTCTTACGAGCAGTTCTTC. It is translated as CASSLLAGGSYEQFF.